This TCR beta chain was observed in a study of cytomegalovirus exposure and HLA in healthy donors. Across the study: Roughly 92 million unique TCRs, all from HLA-typed donors, were included in an early release of the data.

This CDR3 has 19 residues. V lost 7 bases and J lost 3, with 25 bases in between. CDR1 is LNHDA and CDR2 is SQIVND in the germline V gene (reference sequence). 13 Jbeta primers and 60 Vbeta primers were used for the PCR. TCRdb keeps only in-frame clones here, not all; method: immunoSEQ multiplex PCR. In the table there are about 110,000 clones, 70% of which are singletons. Study-wide results and caveats: The authors later found TCR association rates varying by HLA locus, with DRB1 most and HLA-C fewest. Per published reports, the classifier diagnosed cytomegalovirus status with high specificity and sensitivity. In an earlier analysis, in 587 donors, most V segments appeared productive either ~87% or ~30% of the time.

For this clone: Its antigen is not identified.

This TCR was recovered from a man aged 25-45 years in good health and CMV-seropositive. Sequencing was done on a sample of PBMCs. The chain joins TRBV19 to TRBJ2-6; maybe TRBD1 (7 bases). The CDR3 spells CASTRANRRGRGGANVLTF. CDR3 sequence (DNA): TGTGCCAGTACACGAGCCAATAGGAGGGGGCGCGGTGGGGCCAACGTCCTGACTTTC.